This TCR beta chain was sequenced during a study of shared clonotypes between healthy human individuals. Unsorted PBMC DNA underwent sequencing on ten immunoSEQ deep assay plates. TCRdb keeps only in-frame clones here, not all; method: immunoSEQ multiplex PCR. The sample lists fewer than 600,000 clones; about 85% were seen once. The clonotype was recovered from a woman between 40 and 55 years old in good health. Some clones in this sample may be carry-over from other donors' samples. Source material: PBMCs.

CDR3 loop: CASSTRGLAGVDTQYF. The CDR3 DNA reads as TGTGCCAGCAGCACTAGGGGACTAGCGGGAGTAGATACGCAGTATTTT. The rearrangement uses TRBV7-8 and TRBJ2-3, with 14 bases matching TRBD2. CDR1 SGHVS and CDR2 FQNEAQ come from the germline V gene. The CDR3 extends over 16 amino acids. J was trimmed by 5 bases and V by 5 bases; bases with no gene match: 6. Looking up the rest from reference TRBV7-8 and TRBJ2-3 gives the full variable domain: GAGVSQSPRYKVAKRGQDVALRCDPISGHVSLFWYQQALGQGPEFLTYFQNEAQLDKSGLPSDRFFAERPEGSVSTLKIQRTQQEDSAVYLCASSTRGLAGVDTQYFGPGTRLTVL.